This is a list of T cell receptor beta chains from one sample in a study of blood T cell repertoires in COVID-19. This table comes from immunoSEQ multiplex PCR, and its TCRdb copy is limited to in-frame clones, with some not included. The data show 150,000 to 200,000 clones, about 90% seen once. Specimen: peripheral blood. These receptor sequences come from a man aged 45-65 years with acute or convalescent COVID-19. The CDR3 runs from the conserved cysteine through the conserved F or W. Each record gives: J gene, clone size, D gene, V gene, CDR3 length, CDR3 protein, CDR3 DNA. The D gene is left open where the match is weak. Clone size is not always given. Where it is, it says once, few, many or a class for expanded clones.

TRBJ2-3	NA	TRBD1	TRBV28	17	CASRHTDGTGARDTQYF	TGTGCCAGCAGACACACCGACGGGACAGGGGCGCGGGATACGCAGTATTTT
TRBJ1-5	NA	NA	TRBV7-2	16	CASSVAGGRGNQPQHF	TGTGCCAGCAGCGTCGCGGGGGGCCGAGGCAATCAGCCCCAGCATTTT
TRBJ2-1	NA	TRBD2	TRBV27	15	CASSPTSGRGHEQFF	TGTGCCAGCAGTCCGACTAGCGGGAGGGGGCATGAGCAGTTCTTC
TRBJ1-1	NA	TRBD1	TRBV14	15	CASSQPTGLNTEAFF	TGTGCCAGCAGCCAACCGACAGGGTTGAACACTGAAGCTTTCTTT
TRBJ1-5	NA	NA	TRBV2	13	CASRTASNQPQHF	TGTGCCAGCAGGACAGCTAGCAATCAGCCCCAGCATTTT
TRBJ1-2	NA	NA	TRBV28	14	CASSLKTVGYGYTF	TGTGCCAGCAGTCTAAAGACTGTTGGGTATGGCTACACCTTC
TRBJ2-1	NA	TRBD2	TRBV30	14	CACRLAGQNNEQFF	TGTGCCTGCAGACTAGCGGGCCAAAACAATGAGCAGTTCTTC
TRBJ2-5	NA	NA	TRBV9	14	CASSVGTDQETQYF	TGTGCCAGCAGCGTAGGGACAGATCAAGAGACCCAGTACTTC
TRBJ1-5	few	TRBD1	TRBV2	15	CASSLVGQGHQPQHF	TGTGCCAGCAGTTTGGTAGGACAGGGTCATCAGCCCCAGCATTTT
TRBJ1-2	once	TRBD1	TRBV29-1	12	CSVGSGGDGYTF	TGCAGCGTTGGTTCAGGGGGCGATGGCTACACCTTC
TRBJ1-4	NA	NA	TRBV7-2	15	CASSQSGATNEKLFF	TGTGCCAGCAGCCAGTCGGGTGCAACTAATGAAAAACTGTTTTTT
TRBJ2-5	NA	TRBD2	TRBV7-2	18	CASSPLRGRVGTQETQYF	TGTGCCAGCAGCCCACTCCGAGGGAGGGTGGGGACCCAAGAGACCCAGTACTTC
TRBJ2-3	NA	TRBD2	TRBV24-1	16	CATSAGLAGSTDTQYF	TGTGCCACCAGTGCGGGACTAGCGGGAAGCACAGATACGCAGTATTTT
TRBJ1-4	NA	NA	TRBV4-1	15	CASSQPGSTGEKLFF	TGCGCCAGCAGCCAACCCGGGAGCACGGGGGAAAAACTGTTTTTT
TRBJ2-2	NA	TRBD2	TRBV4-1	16	CASSQVAGDYTGELFF	TGCGCCAGCAGCCAAGTTGCGGGAGACTACACCGGGGAGCTGTTTTTT
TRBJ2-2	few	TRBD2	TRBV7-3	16	CASSPVAGGVTGELFF	TGTGCCAGCAGCCCAGTAGCGGGAGGGGTGACCGGGGAGCTGTTTTTT
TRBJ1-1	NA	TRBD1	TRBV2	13	CASGQDRNTEAFF	TGTGCCAGCGGACAGGACAGGAACACTGAAGCTTTCTTT
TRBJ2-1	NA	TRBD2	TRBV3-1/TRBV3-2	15	CASSLGTSGGNEQFF	TGTGCCAGCAGCCTGGGGACTAGCGGGGGGAATGAGCAGTTCTTC
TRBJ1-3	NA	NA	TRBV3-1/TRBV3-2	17	CASSQVGGGAGGNTIYF	TGTGCCAGCAGCCAGGTTGGAGGAGGGGCAGGTGGAAACACCATATATTTT
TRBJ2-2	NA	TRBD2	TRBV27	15	CASSSLAGETGELFF	TGTGCCAGCAGTTCCCTAGCGGGAGAGACCGGGGAGCTGTTTTTT
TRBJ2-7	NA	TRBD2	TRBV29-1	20	CSVEGTAAGTSGRDTYEQYF	TGCAGCGTTGAAGGCACCGCCGCCGGGACTAGCGGGAGGGACACCTACGAGCAGTACTTC
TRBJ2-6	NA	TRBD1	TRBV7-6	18	CASSLGPGTGDGANVLTF	TGTGCCAGCAGCTTAGGGCCCGGGACAGGGGACGGGGCCAACGTCCTGACTTTC
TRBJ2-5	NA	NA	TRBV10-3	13	CAISVQGRETQYF	TGTGCCATCAGTGTACAGGGGAGGGAGACCCAGTACTTC
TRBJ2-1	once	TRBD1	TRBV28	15	CASSYLDRSRAEQFF	TGTGCCAGCAGTTATTTGGACAGGTCCAGGGCTGAGCAGTTCTTC
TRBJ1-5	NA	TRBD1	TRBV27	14	CASRQGASNQPQHF	TGTGCCAGCAGACAGGGGGCCAGCAATCAGCCCCAGCATTTT
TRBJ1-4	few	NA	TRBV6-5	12	CASTQRGEKLFF	TGTGCCAGCACTCAGCGAGGGGAAAAACTGTTTTTT
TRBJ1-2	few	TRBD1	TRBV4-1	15	CASSQVQTGVYGYTF	TGCGCCAGCAGCCAAGTCCAGACAGGGGTCTATGGCTACACCTTC
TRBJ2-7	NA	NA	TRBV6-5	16	CASSLVDPTSSYEQYF	TGTGCCAGCAGTTTAGTCGATCCAACTAGCTCCTACGAGCAGTACTTC
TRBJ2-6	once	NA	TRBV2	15	CASSELGAGANVLTF	TGTGCCAGCAGTGAATTAGGGGCTGGGGCCAACGTCCTGACTTTC
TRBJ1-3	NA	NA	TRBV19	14	CASSLDSLGNTIYF	TGTGCCAGTAGCCTGGACAGCCTCGGAAACACCATATATTTT
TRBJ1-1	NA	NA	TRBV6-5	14	CASSSGFTWTEAFF	TGTGCCAGCAGTTCGGGTTTCACCTGGACTGAAGCTTTCTTT
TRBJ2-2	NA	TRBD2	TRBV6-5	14	CASGRGANTGELFF	TGTGCCAGCGGGAGGGGCGCGAACACCGGGGAGCTGTTTTTT
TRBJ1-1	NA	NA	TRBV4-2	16	CASSQEFAGLWTEAFF	TGTGCCAGCAGCCAAGAGTTCGCAGGCCTTTGGACTGAAGCTTTCTTT
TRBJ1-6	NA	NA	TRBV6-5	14	CASKMTGANSPLHF	TGTGCCAGCAAAATGACAGGAGCTAATTCACCCCTCCACTTT
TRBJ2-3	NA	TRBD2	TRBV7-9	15	CASSRGGSSTDTQYF	TGTGCCAGCAGCCGCGGGGGATCTAGCACAGATACGCAGTATTTT
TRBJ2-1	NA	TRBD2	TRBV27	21	CASSLSARFLAGGPGYNEQFF	TGTGCCAGCAGTTTATCGGCTAGGTTTCTAGCGGGAGGGCCAGGCTACAATGAGCAGTTCTTC